The clone carrying this T cell receptor beta chain has a single count. As yet, its antigen is unknown. This sample was included in a study of CD8+CD57+ T cells in acquired aplastic anemia. Genomic DNA provided the template from which TCR beta VDJ and CDR3 profiles were obtained. Each CDR3 protein gets one entry after TCRdb re-called the reads with MiXCR. In the table there are about 120,000 distinct CDR3 sequences, over 30% of which are singletons. The germline V gene encodes CDR1 SEHNR and CDR2 FQNEAQ (reference sequence). CDR3 length equals 14 residues. V gave up 1 base and J gave up 9 bases, with 10 bases separating them. Whole-study results and caveats: Patients versus controls showed no significant CD8+ Simpson's diversity difference. Patients and controls turned out to have twenty-nine CD8+ CDR3 sequences in common.

By flow cytometry, patients selected for sequencing had shown an expansion of CD8+CD57+ cells. There was no therapy given to any patient before the blood sampling took place. The source of this sequence is a human donor with aplastic anemia. This chain uses TRBV7-9 with TRBJ1-6; the D is unclear. The material sequenced was sorted CD4+, CD8+, or CD8+CD57+ T cells (not recorded which) from PBMCs. The CDR3 region is CASSLGQEVSPLHF. For the CDR3, the DNA is TGTGCCAGCAGCTTAGGGCAGGAGGTTTCACCCCTCCACTTT.